This T cell receptor beta chain derives from a study of OX40 agonist ivuxolimab in advanced cancers. Here immunoSEQ multiplex PCR was the method, and the copy in TCRdb shows in-frame clones only, minus some. In the table there are approximately 100,000 clones, roughly nine tenths of which are singletons. Sequencing was performed on CD4+ or CD8+ T cells sorted from blood, taken in a trial of the OX40 agonist ivuxolimab. The TCR sequence derives from an adult with an advanced solid tumor such as melanoma, head and neck, liver or kidney cancer.

The CDR3, as DNA: TGTGCCAGCAGCTTAGGCAAATTCTCTGGAAACACCATATATTTT. This codes for CASSLGKFSGNTIYF. The chain links TRBV11-2 to TRBJ1-3, with unresolved D. Germline values: CDR1 SGHAT, CDR2 FQNNGV. V lost 1 base and J lost 0, with 7 bases in between. The CDR3 has 15 residues.